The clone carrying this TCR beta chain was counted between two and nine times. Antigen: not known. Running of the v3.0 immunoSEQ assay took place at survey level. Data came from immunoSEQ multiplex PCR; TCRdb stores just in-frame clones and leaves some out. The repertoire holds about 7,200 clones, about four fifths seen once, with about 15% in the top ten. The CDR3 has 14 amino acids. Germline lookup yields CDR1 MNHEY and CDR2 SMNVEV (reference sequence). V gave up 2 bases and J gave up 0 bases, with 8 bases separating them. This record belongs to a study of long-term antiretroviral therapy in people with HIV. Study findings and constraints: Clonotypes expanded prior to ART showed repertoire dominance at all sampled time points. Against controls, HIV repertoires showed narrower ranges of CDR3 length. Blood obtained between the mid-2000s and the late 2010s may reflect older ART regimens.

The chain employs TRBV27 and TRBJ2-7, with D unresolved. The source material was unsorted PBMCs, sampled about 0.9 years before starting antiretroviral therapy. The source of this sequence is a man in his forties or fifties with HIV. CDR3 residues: CASSLRSGSYEQYF. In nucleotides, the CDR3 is TGTGCCAGCAGTTTACGATCGGGCTCCTACGAGCAGTACTTC.